This TCR beta chain was recovered during a study of blood T cell repertoires in COVID-19. In the source study's methods: The authors estimated nucleated cell counts from reference gene primer amplification. The assay was immunoSEQ multiplex PCR, and TCRdb's table has in-frame clones only and misses some. V and J calls and clone size are copied from that table; D and trimming were computed from the DNA. In the table there are 100,000 or so clones, about 85% of which are singletons. One Seattle source followed patients from active infection through their disease course. CDR1 is SGHNT and CDR2 is YENEEA in the germline V gene. V shed 6 bases and J shed 4 bases, with 18 bases lying between them. This CDR3 has 15 residues.

The chain employs TRBV11-3 and TRBJ1-1; no clear D gene. The source material was peripheral blood. The clonotype was recovered from a woman aged 50 to 65 with COVID-19, enrolled during active disease. CDR3 residues: CASRSPRLSGTEAFF. In nucleotides, the CDR3 is TGTGCCAGCAGGAGTCCCCGTCTATCGGGCACTGAAGCTTTCTTT.